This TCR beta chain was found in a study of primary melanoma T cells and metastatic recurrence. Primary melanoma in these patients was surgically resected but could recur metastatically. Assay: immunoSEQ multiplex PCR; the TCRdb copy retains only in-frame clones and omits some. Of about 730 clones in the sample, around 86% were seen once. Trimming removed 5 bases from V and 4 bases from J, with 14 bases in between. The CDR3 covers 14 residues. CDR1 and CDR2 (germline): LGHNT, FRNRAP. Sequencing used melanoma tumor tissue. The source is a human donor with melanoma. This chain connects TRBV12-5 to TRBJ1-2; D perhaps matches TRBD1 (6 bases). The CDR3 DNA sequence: TGTGCTAGTGGTCCACCAGGGACAATCTATGGCTACACCTTC. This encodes CASGPPGTIYGYTF. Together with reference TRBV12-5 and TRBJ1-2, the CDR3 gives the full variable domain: DARVTQTPRHKVTEMGQEVTMRCQPILGHNTVFWYRQTMMQGLELLAYFRNRAPLDDSGMPKDRFSAEMPDATLATLKIQPSEPRDSAVYFCASGPPGTIYGYTFGSGTRLTVV.